These T cell receptor beta chains were read from a single sample in a study of T cells in Graves' hyperthyroidism and ophthalmopathy. TCRdb reprocessed the multiplex PCR reads with MiXCR, giving one entry per CDR3 protein. This table holds roughly 580,000 distinct CDR3 sequences, about 14% found once. The sample comprised blood. These receptors were collected from a woman in her 30s with Graves' hyperthyroidism that later progressed to Graves' ophthalmopathy. Each CDR3 is given with its conserved first and last residue. The D gene is left open where the match is weak. Clone size is given for some rows only: seen once, a few or many times, or a class if the clone is expanded.

clone size,D gene,V gene,J gene,CDR3 DNA,CDR3 protein
-,-,TRBV5-1,TRBJ1-1,TGCGCCAGCAGCTTGGAGGGGGGGCCTTCTACTGAAGCTTTCTTT,CASSLEGGPSTEAFF
many,-,TRBV10-3,TRBJ1-1,TGTGCCATCAGGGAGGGGATGAACACTGAAGCTTTCTTT,CAIREGMNTEAFF
-,-,TRBV29-1,TRBJ2-1,TGCAGCGTTGAGTTAGGGGGGACCTACAATGAGCAGTTCTTC,CSVELGGTYNEQFF
-,-,TRBV7-2,TRBJ2-4,TGTGCCAGCAGCCGGGGACACCCCAAAAACATTCAGTACTTC,CASSRGHPKNIQYF
-,-,TRBV15,TRBJ1-4,TGTGCCACCAGCAGGGCGACAGGTGCAGGCGAGAAACTGTTTTTT,CATSRATGAGEKLFF
many,TRBD2,TRBV7-9,TRBJ2-1,TGTGCCAGCAGCCCGGGGACTAGCGGGGGCCACAATGAGCAGTTCTTC,CASSPGTSGGHNEQFF
-,-,TRBV5-6,TRBJ1-1,TGTGCCGGCAGCTTGGGGGTTGAAGCTTTCTTT,CAGSLGVEAFF
many,-,TRBV27,TRBJ1-1,TGTGCCAGCAGTCCCGGGACGGGTTCGAACACTGAAGCTTTCTTT,CASSPGTGSNTEAFF
many,-,TRBV11-2,TRBJ2-1,TGTGCCAGCAGAGAAAGGGCTGGTTGGGACAATGAGCAGTTCTTC,CASRERAGWDNEQFF
many,-,TRBV5-5,TRBJ1-3,TGTGCCAGCAGCTTAGGGGATTACTCTGGAAACACCATATATTTT,CASSLGDYSGNTIYF
many,TRBD1,TRBV6-1,TRBJ1-2,TGTGCCAGCAGACCGCGCGGGACAGACCTCTATGGCTACACCTTC,CASRPRGTDLYGYTF